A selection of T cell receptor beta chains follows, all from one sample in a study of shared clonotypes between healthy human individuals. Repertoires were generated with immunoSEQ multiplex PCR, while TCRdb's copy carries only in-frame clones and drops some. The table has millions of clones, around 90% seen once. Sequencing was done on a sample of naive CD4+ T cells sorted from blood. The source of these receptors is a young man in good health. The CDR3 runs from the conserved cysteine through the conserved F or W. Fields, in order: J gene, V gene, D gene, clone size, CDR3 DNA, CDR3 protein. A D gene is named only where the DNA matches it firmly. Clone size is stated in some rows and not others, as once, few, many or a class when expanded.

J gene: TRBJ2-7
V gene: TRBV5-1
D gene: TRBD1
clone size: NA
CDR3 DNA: TGCGCCAGCAGCTTGGAGGGGGACAGGGCCTACGAGCAGTACTTC
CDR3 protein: CASSLEGDRAYEQYF

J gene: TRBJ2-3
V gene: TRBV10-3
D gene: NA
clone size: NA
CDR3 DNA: TGTGCCATCAGCCCTACAGGGTTTACAGATACGCAGTATTTT
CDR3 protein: CAISPTGFTDTQYF

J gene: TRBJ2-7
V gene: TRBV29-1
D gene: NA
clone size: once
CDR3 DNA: TGCAGCGTTGGAGTCCGGTTCCAGGACTACGAGCAGTACTTC
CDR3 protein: CSVGVRFQDYEQYF

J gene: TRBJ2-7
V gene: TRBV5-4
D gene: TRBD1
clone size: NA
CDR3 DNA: TGTGCCAGCAGCTTGCAGACAGGGGCCACTAACGAGCAGTACTTC
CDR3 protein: CASSLQTGATNEQYF

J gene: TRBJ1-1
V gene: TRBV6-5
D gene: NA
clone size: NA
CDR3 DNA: TGTGCCAGCAAAAGCCAGGGCCGGACGAACACTGAAGCTTTCTTT
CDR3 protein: CASKSQGRTNTEAFF

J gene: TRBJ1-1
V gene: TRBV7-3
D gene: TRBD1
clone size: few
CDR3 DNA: TGTGCCAGCAGCGCAGGGGGCATCTCCAGGGAACCTTTCTTT
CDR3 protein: CASSAGGISREPFF

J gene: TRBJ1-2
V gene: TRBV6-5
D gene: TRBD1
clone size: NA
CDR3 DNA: TGTGCCAGCAGTTACTCGGGGACAGCTTCTGGCTACACCTTC
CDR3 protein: CASSYSGTASGYTF

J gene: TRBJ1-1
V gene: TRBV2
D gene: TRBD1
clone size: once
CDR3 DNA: TGTGCCAGCAGTGGGACAGGGTCCGCGAACACTGAAGCTTTCTTT
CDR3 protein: CASSGTGSANTEAFF

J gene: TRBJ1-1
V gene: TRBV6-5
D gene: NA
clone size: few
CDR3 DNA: TGTGCCAGCAGTCGAGGCACTGAAGCTTTCTTT
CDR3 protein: CASSRGTEAFF

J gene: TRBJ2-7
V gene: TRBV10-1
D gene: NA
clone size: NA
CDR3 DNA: TGCGCCAGCAGTGAGTTTGTGGGCAAACCTCCCTACGAGCAGTACTTC
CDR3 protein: CASSEFVGKPPYEQYF